There are many counts of the clone carrying this T cell receptor beta chain. The antigen is unknown. This entry comes from a study of response to subunit inactivated influenza vaccine. Study-level points and caveats: Few additional T cells are recruited per seasonal influenza vaccination, authors suggested.

Germline V CDR1 and CDR2: SQVTM, ANQGSEA. Losses at the gene ends were 0 bases for V and 2 bases for J; bases not matched to a gene: 4. The CDR3 totals 14 residues. From the RT-PCR reads, TCRdb called clonotypes with MiXCR, one entry per CDR3 protein. Of 450,000 to 500,000 distinct CDR3 sequences in the sample, approximately 9.9% were seen once. The TCR was taken from a man between 45 and 60 years old who received an inactivated influenza vaccine. The chain couples TRBV29-1 to TRBJ2-7; 7 bases fit TRBD1. The material was PBMCs from blood, obtained about 40 days after vaccination. CDR3 protein: CSVEDRQGAYEQYF. The CDR3 coding sequence is TGCAGCGTTGAAGATCGTCAGGGGGCCTACGAGCAGTACTTC.